A single sample is the source of the 3 T cell receptor beta chains below, sequenced in a study of cytomegalovirus exposure and HLA in healthy donors. The PCR used 60 Vbeta and 13 Jbeta primers. Some clones are missing from TCRdb's copy, which holds only in-frame ones; the method was immunoSEQ multiplex PCR. The sample yields around 64,000 clones, 70% to 75% seen once. Material for sequencing was PBMCs. Receptors were obtained from a woman under 40 in good health and CMV-seropositive.

The rearrangement uses TRBV29-1 and TRBJ2-7; D may be TRBD2 (5 bases). This CDR3 region has 14 residues. Between the trimmed V and J ends, which lost 6 bases and 6 bases, there was a span of 21 bases. In germline, CDR1 is SQVTM, CDR2 ANQGSEA. The CDR3 nucleotides read TGCAGCGTCGCTGGAGGACCTGTGCCTACCGAGCAGTACTTC. Translating it yields CSVAGGPVPTEQYF.

This clone was seen a handful of times. The chain joins TRBV21-1 to TRBJ2-7; TRBD1, the table's D call, was not compared with the DNA. TRBV21-1 is an annotated pseudogene. This CDR3 is 13 amino acids long. CDR3 DNA sequence: TGTGCCAGCACCCACCCTTACACCAACGAGCAGTACTTC. Protein sequence: CASTHPYTNEQYF.

The chain recombines TRBV28 with TRBJ2-5; 7 bases are shared with TRBD1. J gave up 2 bases and V 4 bases, and 7 bases lay outside the gene matches. Germline V CDR1 and CDR2: MDHEN, SYDVKM. This CDR3 is built from 15 residues. This CDR3 is CASSSNTGAQETQYF. CDR3 sequence (DNA): TGTGCCAGCAGTTCTAACACAGGGGCACAAGAGACCCAGTACTTC.